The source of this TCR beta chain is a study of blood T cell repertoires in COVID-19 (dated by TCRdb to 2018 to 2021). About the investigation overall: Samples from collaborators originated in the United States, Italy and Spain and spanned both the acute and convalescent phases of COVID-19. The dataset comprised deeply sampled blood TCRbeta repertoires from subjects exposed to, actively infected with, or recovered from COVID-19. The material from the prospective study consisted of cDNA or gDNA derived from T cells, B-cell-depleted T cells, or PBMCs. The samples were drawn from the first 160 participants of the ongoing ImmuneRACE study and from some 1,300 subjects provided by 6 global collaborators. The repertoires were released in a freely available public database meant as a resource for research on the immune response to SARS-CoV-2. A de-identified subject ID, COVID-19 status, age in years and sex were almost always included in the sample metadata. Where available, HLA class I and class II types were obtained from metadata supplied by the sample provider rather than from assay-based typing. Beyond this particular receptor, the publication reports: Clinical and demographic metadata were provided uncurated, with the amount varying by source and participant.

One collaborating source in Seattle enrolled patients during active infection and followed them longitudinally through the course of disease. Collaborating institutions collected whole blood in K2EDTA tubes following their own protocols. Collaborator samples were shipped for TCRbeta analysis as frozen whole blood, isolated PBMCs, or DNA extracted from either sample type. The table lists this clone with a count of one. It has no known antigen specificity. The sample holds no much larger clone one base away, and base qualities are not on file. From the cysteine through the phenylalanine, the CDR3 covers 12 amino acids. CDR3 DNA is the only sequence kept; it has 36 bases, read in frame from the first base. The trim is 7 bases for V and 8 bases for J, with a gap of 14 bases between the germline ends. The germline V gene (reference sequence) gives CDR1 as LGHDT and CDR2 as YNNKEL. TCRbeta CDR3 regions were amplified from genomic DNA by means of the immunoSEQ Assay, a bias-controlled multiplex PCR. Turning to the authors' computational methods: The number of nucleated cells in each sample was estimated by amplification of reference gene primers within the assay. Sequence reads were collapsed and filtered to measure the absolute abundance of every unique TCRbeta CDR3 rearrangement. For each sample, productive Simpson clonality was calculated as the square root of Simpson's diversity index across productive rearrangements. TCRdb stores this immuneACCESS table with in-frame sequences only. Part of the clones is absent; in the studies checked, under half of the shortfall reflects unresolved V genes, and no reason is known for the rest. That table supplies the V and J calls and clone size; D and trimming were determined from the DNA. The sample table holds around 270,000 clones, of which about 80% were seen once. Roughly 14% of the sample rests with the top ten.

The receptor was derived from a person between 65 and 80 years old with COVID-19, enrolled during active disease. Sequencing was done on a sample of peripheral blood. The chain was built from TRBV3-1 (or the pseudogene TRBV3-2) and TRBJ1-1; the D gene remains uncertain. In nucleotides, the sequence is TGTGCCAGCACCCTCAATTCAGGAGAAGCTTTCTTT. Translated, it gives CASTLNSGEAFF.